This T cell receptor (beta chain) was captured in a study of long-term antiretroviral therapy in people with HIV (dated by TCRdb to 2022 to 2024). About the investigation overall: The earliest samples were collected approximately a decade before the 2015 WHO recommendation for immediate ART, a period when ART was typically delayed until CD4 counts fell. Test extractions of a monoclonal T-cell line alongside fewer than 40 polyclonal samples showed no cross-contamination during QIAcube processing. Of the approximately 30 participants with HIV, some 12 were female. This retrospective serial study examined whether starting ART and sustained HIV suppression were associated with changes in the composition and diversity of the TRB repertoire in peripheral blood. A total of some 210 cryopreserved PBMC samples were contributed to the cohort by 30 adults with confirmed HIV infection, with samples collected serially over a mean of around 6 years (range 1-12). The paper as a whole reports these results and caveats: A significant increase in TRB diversity was found to be associated with ART initiation, although TRB diversity was observed to remain significantly below that of transplant donor controls even after long-term ART. Unsorted PBMC were profiled instead of sorted CD4+ and CD8+ T cells because pre-ART samples had limited cell numbers. Expanded TRB clones identified before ART initiation dominated the repertoire at all time points, although this dominance fluctuated and declined in many PLHIV after ART. The samples span the years 2004 to 2017, and the ART regimens used at that time may not be as effective as current regimens. No data were available on ART adherence, viral resistance or therapy changes, limiting inferences about post-ART repertoire changes. Limited PBMC availability meant only the TCR beta chain was sequenced, without alpha chain pairing. Narrower CDR3 length ranges were observed in HIV repertoires than in controls, and an antigen-experienced repertoire with only a slight naive shift after ART was suggested by the network structure.

Participants were included only if at least one PBMC sample before ART initiation and at least two post-ART samples were available. Treatment was received in the United States of America by all participants with HIV. Before DNA extraction, cryopreserved samples of roughly 0.9-11 million PBMC were thawed and then washed. At the time of the earliest PBMC sample for each participant with HIV, ages ranged from roughly 23 to 55 years. PBMC samples from each participant spanned 1-4 timepoints before ART initiation and 2-8 timepoints after ART initiation, with a median of 7 samples. For every participant, serial HIV viral load, CD4+ T-cell count, ART history and demographic data were obtained. Genomic DNA was extracted from unsorted PBMC with a Qiagen kit on a QIAcube, with processing performed in batches of 12 samples. This clone came up once. Which antigen it targets is not known. Per-nucleotide qualities are absent, and no much larger clonotype sits a single base away.

The germline V gene (reference sequence) specifies MNHEY as CDR1 and SMNVEV as CDR2. Deletion took 6 bases off V and 3 bases off J, with a span of 21 bases between the germline ends. The CDR3, from cysteine to phenylalanine, totals 16 residues. Kept here is only the CDR3 DNA, which spans 48 bases and is read in frame from base 1. The immunoSEQ hsTCRB v3.0 assay was used at survey level resolution for TRB variable region sequencing. TRB sequencing targeted a depth of roughly 40,000-55,000 T-cell genomes per sample. An Illumina MiSeq with a v3 150-cycle kit was used to sequence the pooled TRB libraries. The study's own analysis went as follows. Repertoire analysis was run in R within a reproducible Nextflow workflow that covered QC, data transformation and analysis. LymphoSeq2, an R package for AIRR-Seq data exploration, was used to implement custom analyses. A few samples yielding fewer than 5000 total TRB sequences were excluded, leaving 150 to 200 analyzed HIV repertoires. Of the approximately 190 retained HIV repertoires, about 59 were collected before and 129 after ART initiation. Repertoires were downsampled to 5000 TRB nucleotide sequences, and summary statistics were averaged over 100 downsampling iterations. The analysis kept only TRB sequences whose CDR3 regions were at least seven amino acids long. A Shannon entropy-derived clonality score and the Gini coefficient were used to measure diversity. In the repertoire networks, any two of the top 5000 CDR3 amino acid sequences were connected whenever the two sequences differed by an edit distance of one. For TRB CDR3 amino acid sequences, GLIPH2 was used to predict antigen specificity groups and MHC restriction. CDR3 amino acid sequences were matched against VDJdb and McPAS-TCR to flag known CMV, EBV, HIV or tissue antigen associations. Pre-ART, post-ART and control groups were compared with Wilcoxon signed-rank tests and Holm-Bonferroni correction. TCRdb re-hosts the immuneACCESS table, in-frame sequences only. Its copies lack some clones; in the studies checked, an unresolved V gene accounts for under half of them, and the cause for the rest is not known. V, J and clone size reflect that table, while D and trimming were determined from the DNA. This sample is represented by under 25,000 clones; 65% to 80% of them were singletons. Approximately 9.3% of the sample lies in the top ten.

This sequence was found in a man younger than 30 with HIV. The V and J genes are TRBV27 and TRBJ2-7, with the D segment identity uncertain. The material sequenced was unsorted PBMCs, taken 0.5 years before starting antiretroviral therapy. CDR3 reads: CASSPLVSPPIYEQYF. The bases read TGTGCCAGCAGCCCTCTGGTGAGCCCGCCCATCTACGAGCAGTACTTC.